These 18 T cell receptor beta chains were sequenced from one sample in a study of Graves' ophthalmopathy and Graves' hyperthyroidism. Researchers took RNA transcripts and amplified TCR beta CDR3 regions from them. Second-round multiplex PCR followed a first-round RT-PCR using HTBI primers. One entry per CDR3 protein results from TCRdb running MiXCR on the multiplex PCR reads. The sample gives about 210,000 distinct CDR3 sequences, just under 30% of which show up once; approximately 9% is in the top ten. The sequencing sample was made of peripheral blood. These receptors came from a man over 45 with Graves' ophthalmopathy.

The V and J genes are TRBV12-3 or TRBV12-4 and TRBJ2-7; D possibly matches TRBD1 or TRBD2 (5 bases each). CDR3 length equals 13 residues. The V end was cut by 7 bases, the J end by 5 bases, with 15 bases between. In DNA form, the CDR3 reads TGTGCCAGCACTCCCGTCAGGGACCACGAGCAGTACTTC. Encoded protein: CASTPVRDHEQYF.

The sample holds many counts of this clonotype. The chain combines TRBV28 with TRBJ2-2; perhaps TRBD2 as D (5 bases). V was shortened by 6 bases and J by 5 bases, with 16 bases between the two germline ends. This CDR3 is 15 amino acids long. Germline lookup yields CDR1 MDHEN and CDR2 SYDVKM. The CDR3 coding sequence is TGTGCCAGCAGCACTTTTTCGCCGGGAACCGGGGAGCTGTTTTTT. Translating it yields CASSTFSPGTGELFF. Supplemented by reference TRBV28 and TRBJ2-2, the full variable domain reads DVKVTQSSRYLVKRTGEKVFLECVQDMDHENMFWYRQDPGLGLRLIYFSYDVKMKEKGDIPEGYSVSREKKERFSLILESASTNQTSMYLCASSTFSPGTGELFFGEGSRLTVL.

The sample holds many counts of this clonotype. The genes are TRBV20-1 and TRBJ1-6; 7 bases map to TRBD1. Germline CDR1 is DFQATT and CDR2 is SNEGSKA (reference sequence). After removal of 2 bases from V and 7 bases from J, the junction contained 11 bases not matched to a gene. CDR3 length: 16 residues. In nucleotides, the CDR3 is TGCAGTGCTAGACCCGTTACGGGACAGCAAAATTCACCCCTCCACTTT. Amino acid sequence: CSARPVTGQQNSPLHF.

This clonotype was picked up many times. The chain uses TRBV19 and TRBJ2-7; 7 nucleotides align to TRBD2. Germline V gene lookup returns CDR1 LNHDA and CDR2 SQIVND (reference sequence). The CDR3 covers 11 residues. CDR3 loop: CASGQAYEQYF. For the CDR3, the DNA is TGTGCTAGCGGGCAGGCCTACGAGCAGTACTTC. Full variable domain (missing parts from reference TRBV19 and TRBJ2-7): DGGITQSPKYLFRKEGQNVTLSCEQNLNHDAMYWYRQDPGQGLRLIYYSQIVNDFQKGDIAEGYSVSREKKESFPLTVTSAQKNPTAFYLCASGQAYEQYFGPGTRLTVT.

This clonotype has at least ten counts. The chain joins TRBV6-4 to TRBJ2-6, with TRBD1 matching 8 bases. The CDR3 runs to 17 residues. The trim removed 6 bases at V and 2 bases at J, leaving 9 bases unmatched. Germline lookup yields CDR1 MRHNA and CDR2 SNTAGT. This chain's CDR3 is CASRQGQGIAGANVLTF. CDR3 nucleotide sequence: TGTGCCAGCAGACAAGGACAGGGTATCGCTGGGGCCAACGTCCTGACTTTC.

The chain couples TRBV28 to TRBJ1-2, with D possibly TRBD1 on 6 matching bases. The ends were cut back, 3 bases at V and 12 bases at J, with 14 bases in the middle. Germline V gene sequence: CDR1 MDHEN, CDR2 SYDVKM. The CDR3 totals 12 residues. The chain's CDR3 is CASSFRTGSDTF. The CDR3 DNA follows: TGTGCCAGCAGTTTCCGCACAGGGTCGGACACCTTC.

This clonotype was found many times. The V call is TRBV7-2, the J call TRBJ2-7, with 12 bases identical to TRBD1. With 3 bases clipped from V and 3 bases from J, the junction kept 6 bases outside the gene matches. This CDR3 contains 16 residues. CDR1 is SGHTA and CDR2 is FQGNSA in the germline V gene. The CDR3 here is CASSFTGTGGSYEQYF. The CDR3 bases are TGTGCCAGCAGCTTCACCGGGACAGGGGGCAGCTACGAGCAGTACTTC.

This chain links TRBV19 with TRBJ1-5; 8 positions match TRBD1. The ends lost 4 bases at V and 3 bases at J; junction bases unmatched: 8. Germline CDR1 reads LNHDA; CDR2 reads SQIVND (reference sequence). The CDR3 extends over 16 amino acids. CDR3 sequence: CASSKLDRETNQPQHF. In nucleotides, the CDR3 is TGTGCCAGTAGTAAGCTGGACAGGGAGACCAATCAGCCCCAGCATTTT.

This clonotype was found many times. The V gene is TRBV3-1, the J gene TRBJ1-2; no reliable D call. The CDR3 runs 15 residues. Germline V lookup: CDR1 LGHDT, CDR2 YNNKEL (reference sequence). Trimming removed 4 bases at V and 5 bases at J, with 17 bases between. The CDR3 DNA reads TGTGCCAGCAGCCCAACACTCGGGCCGGGATATGGCTACACCTTC. This sequence encodes CASSPTLGPGYGYTF.

This clonotype was seen ten or more times. The genes are TRBV6-5 and TRBJ1-1; no clear D. This CDR3 is built from 13 residues. Germline V lookup: CDR1 MNHEY, CDR2 SVGAGI. V lost 6 bases and J lost 0, with 8 bases in between. The CDR3 sequence: CASRLNVNTEAFF. The CDR3 coding sequence is TGTGCCAGCAGACTAAATGTGAACACTGAAGCTTTCTTT.

This clonotype came up many times. This chain links TRBV29-1 with TRBJ2-7; 10 bases are a match to TRBD2. The germline V gene encodes CDR1 SQVTM and CDR2 ANQGSEA. V shed 4 bases and J 3 bases; nucleotides not matched to a gene: 15. CDR3 size: 17 residues. CDR3 DNA: TGCAGCGTTGTGAGGAGAAAGCGGGAGGGCCTCCACTACGAGCAGTACTTC. Translated: CSVVRRKREGLHYEQYF.

This clonotype was counted at least ten times. The chain carries TRBV19 and TRBJ2-7, with TRBD2 matching over 7 bases. The V and J ends lost 3 bases and 3 bases, in that order; junction bases with no gene match: 8. Germline CDR1 LNHDA, CDR2 SQIVND (reference sequence). The CDR3 extends over 15 amino acids. The CDR3 protein is CASSMQGLVDYEQYF. The CDR3 DNA follows: TGTGCCAGTAGTATGCAAGGACTAGTGGACTACGAGCAGTACTTC.

The CDR3 DNA is TGTGCCAGCAGTCCCCGAGGGGGGGCCACGAACACTGAAGCTTTCTTT. Its protein product is CASSPRGGATNTEAFF. The chain combines TRBV12-3 or TRBV12-4 with TRBJ1-1, with a tentative D call TRBD1 (6 bases). The CDR3 contains 16 residues. The V gene lost 5 bases and the J gene lost 1 base, with 17 bases spanning the gap.

The V and J genes are TRBV7-2 and TRBJ2-4; 9 nucleotides line up with TRBD1. Germline-derived CDR1 and CDR2 are SGHTA and FQGNSA. CDR3 length equals 15 residues. The trim removed 1 base at V and 6 bases at J, leaving 4 bases unmatched. CDR3 DNA: TGTGCCAGCAGCTTAGGGGGGACAGGGCCAAACATTCAGTACTTC. Encoded protein: CASSLGGTGPNIQYF.

This clonotype showed up just a few times. The rearrangement links TRBV12-3 or TRBV12-4 to TRBJ2-5, with TRBD1 matching 9 bases. The V segment lost 5 bases and the J segment 5 bases; nucleotides outside the gene matches: 9. This CDR3 has 15 amino acids. CDR3 nucleotides: TGTGCCAGCAGTCTGGACAGGGGATGGGTGGAGACCCAGTACTTC. It yields the protein CASSLDRGWVETQYF.

This clonotype was seen many times. This chain uses TRBV4-1 with TRBJ1-4; D remains unclear. Germline CDR1 is MGHRA and CDR2 is YSYEKL. V lost 0 bases and J lost 6, with 20 bases in between. The CDR3 loop spans 18 amino acids. CDR3 bases: TGCGCCAGCAGCCAAGATGCCGGAGGAGACACCATGGATGAAAAACTGTTTTTT. Translation: CASSQDAGGDTMDEKLFF.

CDR3 sequence (DNA): TGTGCCAGCAGGAATCCGGGAGACGAGCAGTACTTC. This codes for CASRNPGDEQYF. The chain has TRBV6-2 or TRBV6-3 and TRBJ2-7, with TRBD2 as a possible D gene (6 bases). Per the germline V gene, CDR1 is MNHEY and CDR2 is SVGEGT. The CDR3 is 12 amino acids. Trimming left V 6 bases short and J 5 bases short, with 11 bases between.

The V gene is TRBV2, the J gene TRBJ2-6, with D possibly matching TRBD1 (5 bases). Trimming removed 7 bases from V and 1 base from J, with 11 bases in between. The CDR3 is 15 amino acids. The V gene's germline CDR1 is SNHLY and CDR2 FYNNEI. The CDR3, as DNA: TGTGCCAGCAATACAGGACGGTCTGGGGCCAACGTCCTGACTTTC. As protein: CASNTGRSGANVLTF.